These 2 T cell receptor beta chains were sequenced from one sample in a study of blood T cell repertoires in COVID-19. Clones were sequenced by immunoSEQ multiplex PCR, and TCRdb holds only the in-frame ones, with some missing. The sample lists a few hundred thousand clones, approximately 85% seen once, with approximately 7.9% in the top ten. Material for sequencing was peripheral blood. The receptor source for this set is a human donor in a cohort sampled during active COVID-19.

The gene calls are TRBV9 and TRBJ2-3, with a possible D match to TRBD2 (6 bases). The CDR3 is 14 residues long. Germline lookup yields CDR1 SGDLS and CDR2 YYNGEE. V was trimmed by 3 bases and J by 4 bases, leaving 12 bases between them. The CDR3: CASSATRRADTQYF. The CDR3 DNA sequence: TGTGCCAGCAGCGCAACCCGGAGGGCAGATACGCAGTATTTT.

The chain uses TRBV5-4 and TRBJ1-2, with D possibly matching TRBD1 (6 bases). Trimming cost V 4 bases and J 5 bases, with 15 bases left between them. This CDR3 has 14 residues. Germline values: CDR1 SGHNT, CDR2 YYREEE (reference sequence). In nucleotides, the CDR3 is TGTGCCAGCAGCGCGACAGGTCTAAGATATGGCTACACCTTC. As protein: CASSATGLRYGYTF.